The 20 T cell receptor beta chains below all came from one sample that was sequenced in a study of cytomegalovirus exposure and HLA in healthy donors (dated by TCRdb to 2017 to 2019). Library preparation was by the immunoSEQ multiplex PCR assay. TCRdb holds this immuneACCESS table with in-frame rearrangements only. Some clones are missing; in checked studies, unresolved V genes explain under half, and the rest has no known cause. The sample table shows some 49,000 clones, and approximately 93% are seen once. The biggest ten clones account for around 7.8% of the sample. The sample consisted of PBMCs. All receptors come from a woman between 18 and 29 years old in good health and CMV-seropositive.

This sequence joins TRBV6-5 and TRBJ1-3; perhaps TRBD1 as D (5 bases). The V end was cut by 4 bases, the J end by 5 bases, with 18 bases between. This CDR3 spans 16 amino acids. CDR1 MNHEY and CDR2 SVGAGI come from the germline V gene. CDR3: CASSSSSSGRRNTIYF. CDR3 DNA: TGTGCCAGCAGTTCAAGTAGCTCAGGGCGGCGAAACACCATATATTTT.

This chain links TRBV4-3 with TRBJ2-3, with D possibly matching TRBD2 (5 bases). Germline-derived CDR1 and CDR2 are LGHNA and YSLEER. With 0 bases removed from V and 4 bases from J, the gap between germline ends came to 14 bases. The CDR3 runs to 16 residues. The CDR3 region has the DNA TGCGCCAGCAGCCAAGATAGGAGGCTAGCCCCAGATACGCAGTATTTT. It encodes CASSQDRRLAPDTQYF.

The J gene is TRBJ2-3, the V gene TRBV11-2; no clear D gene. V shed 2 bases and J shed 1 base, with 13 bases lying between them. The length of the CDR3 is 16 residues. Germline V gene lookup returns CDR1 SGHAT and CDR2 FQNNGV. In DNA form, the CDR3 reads TGTGCCAGCAGCTTATCCCACCTTGGCCGCACAGATACGCAGTATTTT. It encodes CASSLSHLGRTDTQYF.

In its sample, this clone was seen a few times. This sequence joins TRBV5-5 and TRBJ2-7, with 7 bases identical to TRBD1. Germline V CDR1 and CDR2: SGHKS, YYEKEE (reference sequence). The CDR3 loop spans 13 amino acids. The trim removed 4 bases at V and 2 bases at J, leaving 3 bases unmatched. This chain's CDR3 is CASSVDRAYEQYF. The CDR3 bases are TGTGCCAGCAGCGTCGACAGGGCCTACGAGCAGTACTTC.

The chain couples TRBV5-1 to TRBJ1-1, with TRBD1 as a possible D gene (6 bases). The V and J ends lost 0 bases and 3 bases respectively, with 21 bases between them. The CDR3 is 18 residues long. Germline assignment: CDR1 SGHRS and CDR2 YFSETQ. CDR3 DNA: TGCGCCAGCAGCTTGGTTAAGGGGAGGGGGACCGGGGACACTGAAGCTTTCTTT. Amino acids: CASSLVKGRGTGDTEAFF. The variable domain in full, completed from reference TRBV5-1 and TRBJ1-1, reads KAGVTQTPRYLIKTRGQQVTLSCSPISGHRSVSWYQQTPGQGLQFLFEYFSETQRNKGNFPGRFSGRQFSNSRSEMNVSTLELGDSALYLCASSLVKGRGTGDTEAFFGQGTRLTVV.

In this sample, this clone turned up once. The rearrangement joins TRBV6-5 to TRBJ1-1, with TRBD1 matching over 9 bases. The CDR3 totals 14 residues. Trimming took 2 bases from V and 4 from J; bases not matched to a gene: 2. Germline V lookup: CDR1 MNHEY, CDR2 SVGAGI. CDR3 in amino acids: CASSYRDRATEAFF. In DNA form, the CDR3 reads TGTGCCAGCAGTTACCGGGACAGGGCCACTGAAGCTTTCTTT.

The CDR3 DNA follows: TGTGCCAGCAGCCGGGCCGGGACAGGGGGCGAAGAGACCCAGTACTTC. It codes for CASSRAGTGGEETQYF. V and J are TRBV5-4 and TRBJ2-5; TRBD1 agrees at 12 bases. The length of the CDR3 is 16 residues. In germline, CDR1 is SGHNT, CDR2 YYREEE (reference sequence). With 4 bases clipped from V and 3 bases from J, the junction kept 7 bases outside the gene matches.

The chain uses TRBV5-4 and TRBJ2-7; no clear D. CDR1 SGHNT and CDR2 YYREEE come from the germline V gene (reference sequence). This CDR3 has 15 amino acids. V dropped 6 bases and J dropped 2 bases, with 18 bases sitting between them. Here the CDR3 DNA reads TGTGCCAGCACCCCTACTACTGCCTCCCCCTACGAGCAGTACTTC. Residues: CASTPTTASPYEQYF.

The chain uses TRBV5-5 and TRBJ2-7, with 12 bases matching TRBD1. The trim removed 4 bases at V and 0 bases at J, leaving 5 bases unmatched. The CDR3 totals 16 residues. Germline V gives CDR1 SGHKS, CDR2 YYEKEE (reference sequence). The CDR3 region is CASSAGQGALSYEQYF. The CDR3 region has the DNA TGTGCCAGCAGCGCGGGACAGGGGGCTCTCTCCTACGAGCAGTACTTC.

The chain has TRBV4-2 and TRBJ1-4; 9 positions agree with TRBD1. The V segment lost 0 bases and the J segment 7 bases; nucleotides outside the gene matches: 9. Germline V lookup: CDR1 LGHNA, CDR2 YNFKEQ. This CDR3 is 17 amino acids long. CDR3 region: CASSQEAEGTGLEKLFF. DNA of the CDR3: TGTGCCAGCAGCCAAGAGGCCGAGGGGACAGGGCTTGAAAAACTGTTTTTT.

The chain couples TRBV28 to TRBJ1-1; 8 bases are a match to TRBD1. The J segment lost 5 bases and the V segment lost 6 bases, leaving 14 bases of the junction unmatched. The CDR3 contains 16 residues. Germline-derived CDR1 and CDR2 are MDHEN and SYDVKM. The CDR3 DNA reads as TGTGCCAGCAGCACCCAGGGGGCCATAGGGGAAACTGAAGCTTTCTTT. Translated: CASSTQGAIGETEAFF.

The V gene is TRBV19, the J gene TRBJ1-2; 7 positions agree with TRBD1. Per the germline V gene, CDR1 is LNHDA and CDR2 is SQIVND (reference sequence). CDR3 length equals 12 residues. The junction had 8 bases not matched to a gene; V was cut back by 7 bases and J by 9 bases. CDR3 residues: CASIKPGGSYTF. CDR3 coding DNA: TGTGCCAGTATTAAACCAGGGGGGAGCTACACCTTC.

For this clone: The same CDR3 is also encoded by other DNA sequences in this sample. The CDR3 bases are TGTGCCAGCAGTTCACAGGGTCGGCAGCCCCAGCATTTT. As protein: CASSSQGRQPQHF. The chain uses TRBV27 and TRBJ1-5; D may be TRBD1 (6 bases). The CDR3 length is 13 residues. From germline, CDR1 is MNHEY and CDR2 SMNVEV (reference sequence). V dropped 4 bases and J dropped 7 bases, with 11 bases sitting between them.

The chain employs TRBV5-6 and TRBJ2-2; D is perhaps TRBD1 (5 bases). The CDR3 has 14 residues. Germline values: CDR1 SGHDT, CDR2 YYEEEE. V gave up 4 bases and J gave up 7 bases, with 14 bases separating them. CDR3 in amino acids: CASSPAGKSGELFF. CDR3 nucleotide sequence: TGTGCCAGCAGCCCTGCAGGGAAAAGCGGGGAGCTGTTTTTT.

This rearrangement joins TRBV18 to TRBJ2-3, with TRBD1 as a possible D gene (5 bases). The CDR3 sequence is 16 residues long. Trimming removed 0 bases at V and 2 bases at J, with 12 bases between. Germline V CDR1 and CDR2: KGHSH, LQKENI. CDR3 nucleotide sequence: TGTGCCAGCTCACCACCGTCAGGGCCGCTCACAGATACGCAGTATTTT. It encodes CASSPPSGPLTDTQYF.

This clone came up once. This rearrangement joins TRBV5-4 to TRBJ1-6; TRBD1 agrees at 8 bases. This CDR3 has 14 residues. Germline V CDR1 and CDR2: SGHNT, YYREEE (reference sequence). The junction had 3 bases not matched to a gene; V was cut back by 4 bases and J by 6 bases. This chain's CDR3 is CASSLDRGNSPLHF. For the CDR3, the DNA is TGTGCCAGCAGCCTTGACAGGGGTAATTCACCCCTCCACTTT.

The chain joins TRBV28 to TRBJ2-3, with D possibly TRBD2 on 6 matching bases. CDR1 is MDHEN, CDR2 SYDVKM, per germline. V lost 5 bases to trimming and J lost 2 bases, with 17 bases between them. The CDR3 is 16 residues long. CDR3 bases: TGTGCCAGCAGTCACGGGGACTTCTCATACACAGATACGCAGTATTTT. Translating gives CASSHGDFSYTDTQYF.

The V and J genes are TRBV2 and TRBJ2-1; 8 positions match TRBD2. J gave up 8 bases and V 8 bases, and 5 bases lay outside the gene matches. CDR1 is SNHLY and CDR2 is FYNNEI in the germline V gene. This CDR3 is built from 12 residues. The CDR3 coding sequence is TGTGCCAGCCCCGGGAGGGTGGATGAGCAGTTCTTC. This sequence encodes CASPGRVDEQFF.

Written as DNA, the CDR3 is TGTGCCAGCAGTACGCCGCCGGGGGGTCCCCAGTACTTC. It translates to CASSTPPGGPQYF. The chain combines TRBV27 with TRBJ2-5, with 7 bases fitting TRBD2. CDR1 and CDR2 (germline): MNHEY, SMNVEV (reference sequence). This CDR3 contains 13 residues. Trimming cost V 5 bases and J 9 bases; bases outside gene matches: 9.

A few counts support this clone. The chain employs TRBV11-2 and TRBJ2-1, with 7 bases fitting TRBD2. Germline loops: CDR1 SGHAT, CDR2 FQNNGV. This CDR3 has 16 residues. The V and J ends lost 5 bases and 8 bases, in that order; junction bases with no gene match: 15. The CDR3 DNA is TGTGCCAGCAGCCCAGGTGGGGGGGAGCACGTCGATGAGCAGTTCTTC. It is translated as CASSPGGGEHVDEQFF.